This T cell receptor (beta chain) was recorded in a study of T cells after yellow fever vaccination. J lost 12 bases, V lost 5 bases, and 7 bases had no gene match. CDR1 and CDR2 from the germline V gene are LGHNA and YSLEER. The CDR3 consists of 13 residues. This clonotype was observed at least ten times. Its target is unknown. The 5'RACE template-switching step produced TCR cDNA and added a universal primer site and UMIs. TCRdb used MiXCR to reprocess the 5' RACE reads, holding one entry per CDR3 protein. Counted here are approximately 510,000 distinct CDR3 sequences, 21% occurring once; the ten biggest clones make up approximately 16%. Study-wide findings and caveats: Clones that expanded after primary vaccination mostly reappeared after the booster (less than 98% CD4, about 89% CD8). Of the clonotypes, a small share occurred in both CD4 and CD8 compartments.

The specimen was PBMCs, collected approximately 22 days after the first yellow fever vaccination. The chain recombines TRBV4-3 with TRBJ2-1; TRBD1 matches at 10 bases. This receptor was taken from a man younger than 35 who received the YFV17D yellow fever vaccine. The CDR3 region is CASSDRGQKLQFF. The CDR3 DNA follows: TGCGCCAGCAGCGACAGGGGGCAAAAGTTGCAGTTCTTC.